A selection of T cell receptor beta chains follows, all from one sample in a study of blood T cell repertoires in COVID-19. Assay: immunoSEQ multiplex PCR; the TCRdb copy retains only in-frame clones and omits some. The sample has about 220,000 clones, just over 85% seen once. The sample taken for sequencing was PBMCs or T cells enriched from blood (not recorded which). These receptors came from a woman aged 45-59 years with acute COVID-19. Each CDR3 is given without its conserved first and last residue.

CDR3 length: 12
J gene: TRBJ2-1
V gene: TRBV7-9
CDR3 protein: ASSGRLDPNEQF

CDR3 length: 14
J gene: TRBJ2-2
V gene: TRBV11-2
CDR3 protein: ASSDTHPRGTGELF

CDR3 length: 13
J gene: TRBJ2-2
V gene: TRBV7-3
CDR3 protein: ASSLTVTRAGELF

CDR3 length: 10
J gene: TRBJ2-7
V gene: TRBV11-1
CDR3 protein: ASSLLSYEQY

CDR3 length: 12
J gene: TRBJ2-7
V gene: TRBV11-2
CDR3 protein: ASSLRGNTYEQY

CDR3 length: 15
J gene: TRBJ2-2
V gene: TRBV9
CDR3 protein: ASSVGAGLTNTGELF

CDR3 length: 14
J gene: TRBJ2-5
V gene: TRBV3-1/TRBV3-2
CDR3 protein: ASSQRTGYAEETQY

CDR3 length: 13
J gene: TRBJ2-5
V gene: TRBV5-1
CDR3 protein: ASSPRLGAQETQY

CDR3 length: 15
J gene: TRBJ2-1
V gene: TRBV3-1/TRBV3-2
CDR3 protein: ASSQGLATSSYNEQF

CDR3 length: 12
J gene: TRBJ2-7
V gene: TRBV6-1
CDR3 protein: ASSEWTSEYEQY

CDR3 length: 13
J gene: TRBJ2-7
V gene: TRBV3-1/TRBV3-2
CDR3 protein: ASSQGPGSHYEQY

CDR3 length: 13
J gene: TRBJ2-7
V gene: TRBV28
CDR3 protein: ASNPGGQSSYEQY

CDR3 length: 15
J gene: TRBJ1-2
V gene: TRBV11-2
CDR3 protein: ASSLVLGTGISGGYT

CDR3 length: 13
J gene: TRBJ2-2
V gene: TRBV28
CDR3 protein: ASTLSGRTTGELF

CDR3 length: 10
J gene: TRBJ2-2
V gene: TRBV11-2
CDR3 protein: ASRRRTGELF

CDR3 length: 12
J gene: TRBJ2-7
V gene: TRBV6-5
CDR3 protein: ASSATGQEYEQY

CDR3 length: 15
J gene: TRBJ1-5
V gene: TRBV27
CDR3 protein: ASSPIGGTVSNQPQH

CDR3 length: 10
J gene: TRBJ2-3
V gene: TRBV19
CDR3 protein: ASTDSVDTQY

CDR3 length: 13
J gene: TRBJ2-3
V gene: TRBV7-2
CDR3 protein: ASSSQGREIDTQY

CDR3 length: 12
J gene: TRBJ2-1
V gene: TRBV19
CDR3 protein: ASSPQGAWVEQF